The present T cell receptor beta chain was sequenced within a study of T cells in Graves' hyperthyroidism and ophthalmopathy. Germline V gene sequence: CDR1 LGHDT, CDR2 YNNKEL (reference sequence). The CDR3 spans 15 residues. J gave up 2 bases and V 3 bases, and 7 bases lay outside the gene matches. Using RNA transcripts as the source, TCR beta CDR3 regions were amplified. Using the HTBI primer set, a first-round RT-PCR was run on the TCR CDR3. TCRdb recomputed calls from the multiplex PCR reads with MiXCR, one row per CDR3 protein. The table records 600,000 to 700,000 distinct CDR3 sequences, 14% to 15% of them present only once.

Sequencing used blood. The clonotype was recovered from a woman aged 40 to 49 with Graves' ophthalmopathy. The rearrangement joins TRBV3-1 to TRBJ2-7; 7 positions agree with TRBD2. The CDR3 nucleotides are TGTGCCAGCAGCCACAAAGCGGGAAGGGCCTACGAGCAGTACTTC. This encodes CASSHKAGRAYEQYF.